This TCR beta chain was recovered during a study of cytomegalovirus exposure and HLA in healthy donors. General study findings and limits: In a later analysis, an Asian-associated ancestry cluster reportedly showed fewer N-insertions than the roughly 710-donor mean.

This CDR3 has 15 amino acids. V gave up 3 bases and J gave up 4 bases, with 15 bases separating them. Germline V gene sequence: CDR1 KGHSH, CDR2 LQKENI. PCR used 60 Vbeta primers and 13 Jbeta primers. The table came from immunoSEQ multiplex PCR; TCRdb's copy has only in-frame clones and leaves some out. The top ten clones hold more than 8.5% of a sample with about 120,000 clones, 63% of them seen once. Concerning this clone: Its specificity is not known.

This TCR derives from a man between 35 and 55 years old in good health and CMV-seropositive. The sequencing input was PBMCs. The J gene is TRBJ1-1, the V gene TRBV18; D unclear. CDR3 sequence (DNA): TGTGCCAGCTCACCCCTCAATGTTGCCGGCACTGAAGCTTTCTTT. Its translation: CASSPLNVAGTEAFF.